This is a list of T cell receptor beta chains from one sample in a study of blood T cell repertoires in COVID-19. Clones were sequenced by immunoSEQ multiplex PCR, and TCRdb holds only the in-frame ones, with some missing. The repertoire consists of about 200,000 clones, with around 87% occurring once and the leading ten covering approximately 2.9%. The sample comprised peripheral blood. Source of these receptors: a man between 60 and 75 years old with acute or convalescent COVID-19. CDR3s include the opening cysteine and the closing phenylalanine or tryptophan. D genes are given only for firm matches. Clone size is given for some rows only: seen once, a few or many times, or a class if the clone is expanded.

CDR3: CASSRTGGSYNSPLHF; DNA: TGTGCCAGCAGCAGGACAGGGGGCTCCTATAATTCACCCCTCCACTTT; size: once; V: TRBV28; J: TRBJ1-6; D: TRBD1
CDR3: CASSKDPGLSSTEAFF; DNA: TGTGCCAGCAGCAAAGACCCGGGACTCTCGTCCACTGAAGCTTTCTTT; size: -; V: TRBV5-4; J: TRBJ1-1; D: -
CDR3: CASSLDFNTEAFF; DNA: TGTGCCAGCAGCTTAGACTTCAACACTGAAGCTTTCTTT; size: few; V: TRBV7-9; J: TRBJ1-1; D: -
CDR3: CASRFWDSSYEQYF; DNA: TGCGCCAGCAGGTTCTGGGACAGCTCCTACGAGCAGTACTTC; size: -; V: TRBV10-1; J: TRBJ2-7; D: TRBD1
CDR3: CASSMSAEQFF; DNA: TGTGCCAGTAGTATGAGCGCCGAGCAGTTCTTC; size: -; V: TRBV19; J: TRBJ2-1; D: -
CDR3: CASSPQIVRQFF; DNA: TGTGCCAGCAGTCCGCAGATTGTTCGGCAGTTCTTC; size: -; V: TRBV2; J: TRBJ2-1; D: -
CDR3: CASSRGTSGFSYNEQFF; DNA: TGTGCCAGCAGTAGGGGGACTAGCGGGTTTTCCTACAATGAGCAGTTCTTC; size: -; V: TRBV28; J: TRBJ2-1; D: TRBD2
CDR3: CATSVGTSYEQYF; DNA: TGTGCCACCTCAGTGGGCACCTCCTACGAGCAGTACTTC; size: once; V: TRBV21-1; J: TRBJ2-7; D: -
CDR3: CASSLRGSYNEQFF; DNA: TGTGCCAGCAGCTTGCGGGGATCCTACAATGAGCAGTTCTTC; size: -; V: TRBV5-4; J: TRBJ2-1; D: -
CDR3: CASSSKTGGVGTGELFF; DNA: TGTGCCAGCAGCTCGAAAACAGGGGGCGTTGGCACCGGGGAGCTGTTTTTT; size: -; V: TRBV14; J: TRBJ2-2; D: TRBD1
CDR3: CASSLEGGTYSNQPQHF; DNA: TGTGCCAGCAGCTTAGAAGGGGGCACCTATAGCAATCAGCCCCAGCATTTT; size: -; V: TRBV7-9; J: TRBJ1-5; D: TRBD1
CDR3: CASSQGLAVTFNQPQHF; DNA: TGCGCCAGCAGCCAAGGATTGGCAGTTACCTTTAATCAGCCCCAGCATTTT; size: once; V: TRBV4-1; J: TRBJ1-5; D: -
CDR3: CASSLAGTGPPYGYTF; DNA: TGCGCCAGCAGCTTGGCCGGGACAGGGCCCCCGTATGGCTACACCTTC; size: -; V: TRBV5-1; J: TRBJ1-2; D: TRBD1
CDR3: CASSYGGSTDTQYF; DNA: TGTGCCAGCAGTTACGGAGGTAGCACAGATACGCAGTATTTT; size: once; V: TRBV6-5; J: TRBJ2-3; D: -
CDR3: CASEGQWTEAFF; DNA: TGTGCCAGCGAGGGACAGTGGACTGAAGCTTTCTTT; size: -; V: TRBV6-5; J: TRBJ1-1; D: TRBD1
CDR3: CASSSREGVSYNEQFF; DNA: TGTGCCAGTAGTTCCCGGGAGGGCGTCTCCTACAATGAGCAGTTCTTC; size: -; V: TRBV19; J: TRBJ2-1; D: TRBD2
CDR3: CATTQGSPAAGELFF; DNA: TGTGCCACCACACAGGGATCGCCGGCCGCCGGGGAGCTGTTTTTT; size: -; V: TRBV2; J: TRBJ2-2; D: -
CDR3: CATSRDRGTSYEQYF; DNA: TGTGCCACCAGCAGAGACAGGGGGACCTCCTACGAGCAGTACTTC; size: -; V: TRBV15; J: TRBJ2-7; D: TRBD1
CDR3: CASSYSMDRGAGYTF; DNA: TGTGCCAGCAGTTACTCGATGGACAGGGGTGCGGGGTACACCTTC; size: -; V: TRBV6-5; J: TRBJ1-2; D: TRBD1
CDR3: CASSPRRSGRTEAFF; DNA: TGTGCCAGCAGCCCCCGACGCTCAGGGAGGACTGAAGCTTTCTTT; size: -; V: TRBV7-2; J: TRBJ1-1; D: -
CDR3: CASSVGQGGTGELFF; DNA: TGTGCCAGCAGCGTAGGACAGGGCGGAACCGGGGAGCTGTTTTTT; size: -; V: TRBV7-9; J: TRBJ2-2; D: TRBD1
CDR3: CASRREQGAAYNEQFF; DNA: TGTGCCAGCAGGCGAGAACAGGGGGCCGCCTACAATGAGCAGTTCTTC; size: -; V: TRBV2; J: TRBJ2-1; D: TRBD1
CDR3: CASSKVFIGQGSHEQYF; DNA: TGTGCCAGCAGCAAAGTCTTCATAGGACAGGGGAGCCACGAGCAGTACTTC; size: -; V: TRBV21-1; J: TRBJ2-7; D: -
CDR3: CASSPVVGEKLFF; DNA: TGCGCCAGCAGCCCGGTGGTCGGTGAAAAACTGTTTTTT; size: -; V: TRBV5-1; J: TRBJ1-4; D: -
CDR3: CASSSTGQGATTFF; DNA: TGTGCCAGCAGTTCCACGGGACAGGGGGCGACGACTTTCTTT; size: -; V: TRBV6-5; J: TRBJ1-1; D: TRBD1
CDR3: CASSLSQGNGYTF; DNA: TGTGCCAGCAGTTTGTCCCAGGGAAATGGCTACACCTTC; size: -; V: TRBV28; J: TRBJ1-2; D: -
CDR3: CASSKRTLAGGSSYEQYF; DNA: TGTGCCAGCAGTAAACGCACATTAGCGGGGGGATCTTCCTACGAGCAGTACTTC; size: once; V: TRBV7-2; J: TRBJ2-7; D: TRBD2
CDR3: CASSSTGVSEAFF; DNA: TGTGCCAGCAGCAGTACAGGCGTATCTGAAGCTTTCTTT; size: -; V: TRBV21-1; J: TRBJ1-1; D: -
CDR3: CASGPDRNTEAFF; DNA: TGTGCTAGTGGCCCCGACAGGAACACTGAAGCTTTCTTT; size: few; V: TRBV12-5; J: TRBJ1-1; D: -
CDR3: CASSIGSGGAHTGELFF; DNA: TGTGCCAGTAGTATAGGCTCGGGGGGGGCCCACACCGGGGAGCTGTTTTTT; size: -; V: TRBV19; J: TRBJ2-2; D: TRBD2
CDR3: CASSSPGTGLGEQYF; DNA: TGTGCCAGCAGCTCTCCTGGGACAGGCTTGGGGGAGCAGTACTTC; size: -; V: TRBV7-7; J: TRBJ2-7; D: TRBD1
CDR3: CASSLYQSTNEKLFF; DNA: TGTGCCAGCAGCTTATACCAGTCAACTAATGAAAAACTGTTTTTT; size: -; V: TRBV7-6; J: TRBJ1-4; D: -
CDR3: CASSYPGGPNEKLFF; DNA: TGTGCCAGCAGTTACCCAGGGGGCCCTAATGAAAAACTGTTTTTT; size: -; V: TRBV28; J: TRBJ1-4; D: TRBD1
CDR3: CAWRLLGAKTQYF; DNA: TGTGCCTGGAGGTTGCTGGGGGCCAAGACCCAGTACTTC; size: -; V: TRBV30; J: TRBJ2-5; D: -
CDR3: CATSDTGTGLLEQYF; DNA: TGTGCCACCAGTGACACCGGGACAGGGCTCTTGGAGCAGTACTTC; size: -; V: TRBV24-1; J: TRBJ2-7; D: TRBD1
CDR3: CASSPRTGGSYEQYF; DNA: TGTGCCAGCAGTCCCCGGACAGGGGGCAGCTACGAGCAGTACTTC; size: -; V: TRBV28; J: TRBJ2-7; D: TRBD1
CDR3: CASSAGLAGGTLNSYNEQFF; DNA: TGTGCCAGCAGTGCAGGACTAGCGGGGGGCACCCTCAACTCCTACAATGAGCAGTTCTTC; size: -; V: TRBV2; J: TRBJ2-1; D: TRBD2
CDR3: CASSYGAGGNGYTF; DNA: TGTGCCAGCAGTTACGGGGCGGGGGGCAATGGCTACACCTTC; size: -; V: TRBV6-5; J: TRBJ1-2; D: -
CDR3: CASRTLAGGGETQYF; DNA: TGTGCCAGCAGAACACTAGCGGGGGGCGGAGAGACCCAGTACTTC; size: -; V: TRBV7-2; J: TRBJ2-5; D: TRBD2
CDR3: CASSLLPGQTNTGELFF; DNA: TGTGCCAGCAGCCTACTTCCGGGACAGACGAACACCGGGGAGCTGTTTTTT; size: -; V: TRBV7-2; J: TRBJ2-2; D: TRBD1
CDR3: CASSLDRNQPQHF; DNA: TGTGCCAGCAGCTTGGACAGGAATCAGCCCCAGCATTTT; size: -; V: TRBV7-2; J: TRBJ1-5; D: TRBD1
CDR3: CASSPQGGQEQFF; DNA: TGTGCCAGCTCACCACAAGGGGGTCAGGAGCAGTTCTTC; size: -; V: TRBV18; J: TRBJ2-1; D: -
CDR3: CASSLMGQGSGTEAFF; DNA: TGCGCCAGCAGCCTAATGGGACAGGGAAGCGGAACTGAAGCTTTCTTT; size: -; V: TRBV4-1; J: TRBJ1-1; D: TRBD1
CDR3: CASSQPTGLAGELFF; DNA: TGTGCCAGCAGCCAACCGACAGGGCTCGCCGGGGAGCTGTTTTTT; size: -; V: TRBV4-2; J: TRBJ2-2; D: TRBD1
CDR3: CASSQDSASSYNEQFF; DNA: TGTGCCAGCAGCCAAGATTCTGCGAGCTCCTACAATGAGCAGTTCTTC; size: -; V: TRBV14; J: TRBJ2-1; D: -
CDR3: CASREYTSTDTQYF; DNA: TGTGCCAGCAGGGAGTATACGAGCACAGATACGCAGTATTTT; size: once; V: TRBV6-5; J: TRBJ2-3; D: -
CDR3: CASSTTGQGGSNEQFF; DNA: TGCGCCAGCAGCACCACAGGGCAAGGCGGGAGCAATGAGCAGTTCTTC; size: -; V: TRBV5-1; J: TRBJ2-1; D: -
CDR3: CASSEGQGAYGYTF; DNA: TGTGCCAGCAGTGAAGGCCAGGGGGCCTATGGCTACACCTTC; size: -; V: TRBV2; J: TRBJ1-2; D: TRBD1
CDR3: CASSFSGIYGYTF; DNA: TGTGCCAGCAGTTTTTCAGGCATCTATGGCTACACCTTC; size: -; V: TRBV12-3/TRBV12-4; J: TRBJ1-2; D: -
CDR3: CASSLTGEAFF; DNA: TGTGCCAGCAGCCTGACAGGGGAAGCTTTCTTT; size: -; V: TRBV5-6; J: TRBJ1-1; D: TRBD1
CDR3: CASSPRVTSGGVNTQYF; DNA: TGTGCCAGCAGTCCGAGGGTAACTAGCGGGGGGGTAAATACGCAGTATTTT; size: -; V: TRBV6-6; J: TRBJ2-3; D: TRBD2
CDR3: CASSFGYSYNEQFF; DNA: TGTGCCAGCAGCTTCGGGTACTCCTACAATGAGCAGTTCTTC; size: -; V: TRBV11-2; J: TRBJ2-1; D: -
CDR3: CASSPSRGASNEQFF; DNA: TGTGCCAGCTCACCAAGCAGGGGCGCGAGCAATGAGCAGTTCTTC; size: -; V: TRBV18; J: TRBJ2-1; D: -
CDR3: CAIRDTGPNNYGYTF; DNA: TGTGCCATCCGGGACACGGGACCCAACAACTATGGCTACACCTTC; size: -; V: TRBV28; J: TRBJ1-2; D: -
CDR3: CASSLAQRGGQEQYF; DNA: TGTGCCAGCAGTTTGGCGCAGCGGGGGGGCCAAGAGCAGTACTTC; size: -; V: TRBV28; J: TRBJ2-7; D: TRBD2
CDR3: CASSQLGTGLSGNTIYF; DNA: TGTGCCAGCAGCCAATTGGGGACAGGTCTCTCTGGAAACACCATATATTTT; size: -; V: TRBV16; J: TRBJ1-3; D: TRBD1
CDR3: CASGLSGGLYGYTF; DNA: TGTGCCAGCGGCCTTTCGGGGGGACTCTATGGCTACACCTTC; size: -; V: TRBV28; J: TRBJ1-2; D: -